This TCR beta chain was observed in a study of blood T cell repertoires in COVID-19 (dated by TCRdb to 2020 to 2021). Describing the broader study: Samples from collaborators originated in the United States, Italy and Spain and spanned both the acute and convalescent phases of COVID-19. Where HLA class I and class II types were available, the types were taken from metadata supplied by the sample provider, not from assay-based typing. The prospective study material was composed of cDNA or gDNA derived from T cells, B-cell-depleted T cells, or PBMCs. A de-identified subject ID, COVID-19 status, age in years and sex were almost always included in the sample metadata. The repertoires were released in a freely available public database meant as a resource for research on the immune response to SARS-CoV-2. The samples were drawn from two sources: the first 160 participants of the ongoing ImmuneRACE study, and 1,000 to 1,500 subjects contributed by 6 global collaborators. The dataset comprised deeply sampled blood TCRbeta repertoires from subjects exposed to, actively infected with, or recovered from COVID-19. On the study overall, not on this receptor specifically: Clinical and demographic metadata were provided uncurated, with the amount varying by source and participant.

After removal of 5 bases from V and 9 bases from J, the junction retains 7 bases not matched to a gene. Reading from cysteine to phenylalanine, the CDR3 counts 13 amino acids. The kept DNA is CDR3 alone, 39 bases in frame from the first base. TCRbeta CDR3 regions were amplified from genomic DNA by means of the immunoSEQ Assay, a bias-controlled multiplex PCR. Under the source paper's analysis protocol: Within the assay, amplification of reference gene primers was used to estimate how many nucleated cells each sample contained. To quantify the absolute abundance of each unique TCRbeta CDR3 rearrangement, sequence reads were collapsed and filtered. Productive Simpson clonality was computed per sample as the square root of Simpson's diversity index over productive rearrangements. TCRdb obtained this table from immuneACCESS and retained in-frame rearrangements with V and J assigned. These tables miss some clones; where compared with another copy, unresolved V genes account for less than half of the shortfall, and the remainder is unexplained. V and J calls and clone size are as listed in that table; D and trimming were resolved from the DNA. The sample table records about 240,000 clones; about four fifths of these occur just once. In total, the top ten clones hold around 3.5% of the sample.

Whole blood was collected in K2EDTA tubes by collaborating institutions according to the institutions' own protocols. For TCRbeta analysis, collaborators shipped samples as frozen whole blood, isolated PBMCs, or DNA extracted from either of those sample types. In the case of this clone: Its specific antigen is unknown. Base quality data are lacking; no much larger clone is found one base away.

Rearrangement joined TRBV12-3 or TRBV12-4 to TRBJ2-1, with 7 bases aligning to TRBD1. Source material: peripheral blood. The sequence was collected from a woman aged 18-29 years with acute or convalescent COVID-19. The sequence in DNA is TGTGCCAGCAGTGTACAAGGGGGCAGTGAGCAGTTCTTC. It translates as CASSVQGGSEQFF.